A single sample is the source of the 29 T cell receptor beta chains below, sequenced in a study of beta chain features in type 1 diabetes. Whole-study results and caveats: All four CD4+ subsets of Type 1 diabetes patients contained TCRB CDR3s that were moderately but significantly shorter.

The antigens of these receptors remain unknown. The sequenced template was cDNA made from the entire isolated RNA. The protocol was immunoSEQ multiplex PCR, while the TCRdb copy is restricted to in-frame clones and leaves out a portion. Here the sample spans approximately 240,000 clones, roughly 17% being singletons. The sample was naive CD4+ T cells from blood. Receptors were obtained from a man aged 25-45 years with type 1 diabetes.

This clone turned up a few times. The chain joins TRBV25-1 to TRBJ1-4, with D hard to call. The V end was cut by 0 bases, the J end by 13 bases, with 6 bases between. This CDR3 contains 11 residues. Germline lookup yields CDR1 MGHDK and CDR2 SYGVNS. Here the CDR3 DNA reads TGTGCCAGCAGTGAATATGGAGGACTGTTTTTT. This translates into CASSEYGGLFF.

This clone was found a few times. The chain has TRBV7-9 and TRBJ2-4; 9 positions match TRBD1. Germline assignment: CDR1 SEHNR and CDR2 FQNEAQ (reference sequence). With 5 bases clipped from V and 1 base from J, the junction kept 6 bases outside the gene matches. CDR3 size: 16 residues. The DNA of the CDR3 is TGTGCCAGCAGCCCAGGGACAGGGAGGGCCAAAAACATTCAGTACTTC. Amino acid sequence: CASSPGTGRAKNIQYF.

The chain uses TRBV14 and TRBJ1-1; perhaps TRBD1 as D (5 bases). Germline V lookup: CDR1 SGHDN, CDR2 FVKESK. V lost 1 base, J lost 4 bases, and 10 bases lay in between. The CDR3 extends over 14 amino acids. CDR3 loop: CASSQVGGGTEAFF. CDR3 coding DNA: TGTGCCAGCAGCCAAGTTGGCGGGGGCACTGAAGCTTTCTTT.

The chain recombines TRBV5-6 with TRBJ1-2, with unresolved D. V was pared by 4 bases and J by 4 bases, with 8 bases between. The CDR3 runs 12 residues. Per the germline V gene, CDR1 is SGHDT and CDR2 is YYEEEE. CDR3 nucleotide sequence: TGTGCCAGCAGCCAAGGAGCCTATGGCTACACCTTC. Translation gives CASSQGAYGYTF.

The chain employs TRBV4-3 and TRBJ2-1, with 7 positions matching TRBD1. The V segment lost 0 bases and the J segment 8 bases; nucleotides outside the gene matches: 10. The CDR3 runs 16 residues. Germline values: CDR1 LGHNA, CDR2 YSLEER. Written as DNA, the CDR3 is TGCGCCAGCAGCCAAGATGCAAGGGGGCAATTCTATGAGCAGTTCTTC. As protein: CASSQDARGQFYEQFF.

This clone was recorded only once. The V and J genes are TRBV30 and TRBJ1-4; D not resolved. This CDR3 has 11 residues. The germline V gene has CDR1 GTSNPN and CDR2 SVGIG (reference sequence). V lost 3 bases to trimming and J lost 5 bases, with 4 bases between them. Written as DNA, the CDR3 is TGTGCCTGGAGGACCAATGAAAAACTGTTTTTT. Its protein product is CAWRTNEKLFF.

This clone was observed a handful of times. The chain uses TRBV29-1 and TRBJ1-1; D unresolved. Trimming removed 3 bases from V and 4 bases from J, with 15 bases in between. In germline, CDR1 is SQVTM, CDR2 ANQGSEA. The CDR3 length is 14 residues. The CDR3 loop is CSVEGLYQFTEAFF. CDR3 nucleotides: TGCAGCGTTGAGGGTTTGTACCAATTCACTGAAGCTTTCTTT.

There are a few counts of this clone. The chain recombines TRBV4-3 with TRBJ2-2, with TRBD1 matching over 8 bases. CDR1 LGHNA and CDR2 YSLEER come from the germline V gene. The CDR3 covers 16 residues. J was trimmed by 9 bases and V by 1 base; bases with no gene match: 10. DNA for the CDR3: TGCGCCAGCAGCCAAGGAACACAGGGGGAGTCCAGGGAGCTGTTTTTT. Protein product: CASSQGTQGESRELFF.

This clone has only a few counts. V gene TRBV16 combines with J gene TRBJ2-3; D might be TRBD2 (5 bases). The CDR3 is made up of 13 amino acids. Trimming left V 2 bases short and J 3 bases short, with 6 bases between. Germline V gene sequence: CDR1 KGHSY, CDR2 FQNENV. This chain's CDR3 is CASSQGGTDTQYF. The CDR3 DNA sequence: TGTGCCAGCAGCCAAGGAGGAACAGATACGCAGTATTTT.

This clone came up a few times. This chain uses TRBV7-2 with TRBJ1-1; D not certain. The CDR3 is made up of 14 amino acids. Germline values: CDR1 SGHTA, CDR2 FQGNSA. Trimming stripped 1 base from V and 6 bases from J, with 12 bases between. The CDR3 DNA is TGTGCCAGCAGCTTAGGGCAGGAGAGGGCTGAAGCTTTCTTT. This codes for CASSLGQERAEAFF. Combining the CDR3 with reference TRBV7-2 and TRBJ1-1 gives the whole variable domain GAGVSQSPSNKVTEKGKDVELRCDPISGHTALYWYRQSLGQGLEFLIYFQGNSAPDKSGLPSDRFSAERTGGSVSTLTIQRTQQEDSAVYLCASSLGQERAEAFFGQGTRLTVV.

This clone has only a few counts. The genes are TRBV23-1 and TRBJ2-7; D may correspond to TRBD1 or TRBD2 (5 bases each). TRBV23-1 is an ORF, with its function uncertain. The CDR3 loop spans 15 amino acids. Trimming stripped 1 base from V and 4 bases from J, with 14 bases between. Here the CDR3 reads CASSQLVRGKYEQYF. The CDR3 DNA reads TGCGCCAGCAGTCAATTGGTCCGGGGCAAATACGAGCAGTACTTC.

The rearrangement links TRBV20-1 to TRBJ2-5, with D unclear. The CDR3 spans 11 residues. V lost 7 bases and J 7 bases, leaving 13 bases between the germline ends. Germline V lookup: CDR1 DFQATT, CDR2 SNEGSKA (reference sequence). CDR3 sequence reads: CSVRLLGTQYF. The CDR3, as DNA: TGCAGTGTCCGTCTTTTAGGGACCCAGTACTTC.

The chain is built from TRBV10-3 and TRBJ2-5; no reliable D call. The germline gives CDR1 ENHRY, CDR2 SYGVKD. Trimming stripped 2 bases from V and 2 bases from J, with 9 bases between. The CDR3 runs to 14 residues. The CDR3 loop reads CAISEGSIQETQYF. The CDR3 DNA reads as TGTGCCATCAGTGAGGGGTCGATTCAAGAGACCCAGTACTTC.

This clone was detected a few times. The gene calls are TRBV29-1 and TRBJ2-1, with TRBD1 matching over 7 bases. The CDR3 covers 14 residues. CDR1 is SQVTM and CDR2 is ANQGSEA in the germline V gene. V shed 8 bases and J 5 bases; nucleotides not matched to a gene: 12. As DNA, the CDR3 is TGCAGCACCGAAGGACAGGTATTAAACAATGAGCAGTTCTTC. The encoded protein is CSTEGQVLNNEQFF.

The chain carries TRBV5-1 and TRBJ2-2, with a weak D call TRBD2 (6 bases). Germline V CDR1 and CDR2: SGHRS, YFSETQ. Trimming took off 5 bases at V and 6 bases at J, with 11 bases between the two ends. The CDR3 consists of 13 residues. CDR3 nucleotide sequence: TGCGCCAGCAGTCCGCTAGCGTCCGGGGAGCTGTTTTTT. Residues: CASSPLASGELFF.

The V and J genes are TRBV13 and TRBJ1-4; D is perhaps TRBD1 (6 bases). Germline lookup yields CDR1 PRHDT and CDR2 FYEKMQ (reference sequence). Trimming removed 6 bases at V and 0 bases at J, with 8 bases between. The CDR3 is 14 residues long. Here the CDR3 DNA reads TGTGCCAGCAGTCGACAGGCAACTAATGAAAAACTGTTTTTT. Protein: CASSRQATNEKLFF.

The chain joins TRBV29-1 to TRBJ1-2; D remains ambiguous. Germline assignment: CDR1 SQVTM and CDR2 ANQGSEA. The CDR3 is 11 amino acids. The V gene lost 4 bases and the J gene lost 8 bases, with 11 bases spanning the gap. CDR3 region: CSVAGPEGYTF. CDR3 DNA: TGCAGCGTTGCGGGCCCCGAGGGCTACACCTTC.

There are a few counts of this clone. The chain employs TRBV28 and TRBJ1-2; D is unclear. The CDR3 totals 13 residues. Trimming removed 5 bases from V and 1 base from J, with 8 bases in between. Germline assignment: CDR1 MDHEN and CDR2 SYDVKM. CDR3 in amino acids: CASSPARNYGYTF. CDR3 coding DNA: TGTGCCAGCAGTCCTGCTCGTAACTATGGCTACACCTTC.

This clone appeared many times. The V and J genes are TRBV30 and TRBJ2-4; no clear D gene. The CDR3 extends over 14 amino acids. The germline V and J ends were trimmed by 0 bases and 1 base, with 7 bases remaining between them. Germline CDR1 is GTSNPN and CDR2 is SVGIG (reference sequence). CDR3 sequence (DNA): TGTGCCTGGAGTGTAGGTGGGGCCAAAAACATTCAGTACTTC. It yields the protein CAWSVGGAKNIQYF.

This clone was observed a handful of times. V and J are TRBV29-1 and TRBJ1-1, with 8 positions matching TRBD1. V lost 7 bases to trimming and J lost 5 bases; unmatched junction nucleotides: 15. The CDR3 runs 15 residues. The germline CDR1 and CDR2 sequences are SQVTM and ANQGSEA. Here the CDR3 reads CSALSLGQGGTEAFF. The CDR3 DNA reads TGCAGCGCGTTGTCCCTAGGACAGGGAGGGACTGAAGCTTTCTTT.

This clone was detected a few times. The V and J genes are TRBV7-9 and TRBJ2-3; D unresolved. CDR3 size: 14 residues. The V and J ends lost 3 bases and 1 base respectively, with 8 bases between them. Germline V gene lookup returns CDR1 SEHNR and CDR2 FQNEAQ (reference sequence). The chain's CDR3 is CASSFIRGTDTQYF. CDR3 bases: TGTGCCAGCAGCTTCATACGGGGCACAGATACGCAGTATTTT.

This CDR3 reads CASTGTQETQYF. In nucleotides, the CDR3 is TGTGCCAGCACCGGGACTCAAGAGACCCAGTACTTC. This chain uses TRBV7-6 with TRBJ2-5; weak D call: TRBD2 (6 bases). Germline CDR1 and CDR2: SGHVS and FNYEAQ. The CDR3 is 12 residues long. Trimming pared 7 bases from V and 2 bases from J, leaving 8 bases between. Looking up the rest from reference TRBV7-6 and TRBJ2-5 gives the full variable domain: GAGVSQSPRYKVTKRGQDVALRCDPISGHVSLYWYRQALGQGPEFLTYFNYEAQQDKSGLPNDRFSAERPEGSISTLTIQRTEQRDSAMYRCASTGTQETQYFGPGTRLLVL.

With respect to this clone: A junction end diverges from the germline sequence, so it may reflect a read error. Here the CDR3 reads CGSSQGGGGFLQPQHF. The CDR3 DNA reads as TGCGGCAGCAGCCAAGGAGGAGGGGGCTTCCTCCAGCCCCAGCATTTT. The rearrangement joins TRBV4-1 to TRBJ1-5; 7 nucleotides match TRBD1. This CDR3 has 16 amino acids. Germline CDR1 is MGHRA and CDR2 is YSYEKL.

This chain uses TRBV4-1 with TRBJ2-1; weak D call: TRBD2 (5 bases). V was shortened by 3 bases and J by 9 bases, with 9 bases between the two germline ends. Germline loops: CDR1 MGHRA, CDR2 YSYEKL. CDR3 length: 12 residues. CDR3 sequence: CASSHGVGEQFF. The CDR3 DNA reads as TGCGCCAGCAGCCACGGGGTTGGTGAGCAGTTCTTC.

V gene TRBV27 combines with J gene TRBJ2-1, with D uncertain. Looked up from germline, CDR1 is MNHEY and CDR2 is SMNVEV (reference sequence). The CDR3 has 14 residues. V was shortened by 6 bases and J by 9 bases, with 18 bases between the two germline ends. The CDR3 nucleotides read TGTGCCAGCAGCCTGTCGACCCTACCCAGTGAGCAGTTCTTC. Encoded protein: CASSLSTLPSEQFF.

This clone was seen more than once but under ten times. J is TRBJ2-1 and V is TRBV6-1; possibly TRBD1 or TRBD2 for D (5 bases each). The CDR3 sequence is 14 residues long. V was trimmed by 3 bases and J by 6 bases, leaving 12 bases between them. CDR1 and CDR2 (germline): MNHNS, SASEGT. CDR3 region: CASSDGMGRNEQFF. In DNA, the CDR3 is TGTGCCAGCAGTGATGGAATGGGACGCAATGAGCAGTTCTTC.

The chain recombines TRBV18 with TRBJ2-7; D is ambiguous. Trimming stripped 0 bases from V and 4 bases from J, with 10 bases between. The CDR3 is 14 residues long. Germline V gene data show CDR1 as KGHSH and CDR2 as LQKENI. CDR3 in amino acids: CASSPPATRYEQYF. For the CDR3, the DNA is TGTGCCAGCTCACCACCGGCTACAAGGTACGAGCAGTACTTC.

The chain couples TRBV10-3 to TRBJ2-5, with 8 nucleotides matching TRBD1. Germline V gene lookup returns CDR1 ENHRY and CDR2 SYGVKD. V dropped 4 bases and J dropped 2; count of bases not matched to a gene: 3. This CDR3 has 14 residues. CDR3 residues: CAISVGQGQETQYF. The CDR3 DNA reads TGTGCCATCAGTGTCGGACAGGGACAAGAGACCCAGTACTTC.

This clone was seen a few times. This sample includes further DNA sequences coding for the same CDR3. V is TRBV7-9 and J is TRBJ2-3; D is perhaps TRBD1 or TRBD2 (5 bases each). V shed 5 bases and J shed 6 bases, with 9 bases lying between them. Germline-derived CDR1 and CDR2 are SEHNR and FQNEAQ (reference sequence). CDR3 size: 12 residues. CDR3 region: CASSPRGDTQYF. In DNA, the CDR3 is TGTGCCAGCAGCCCGAGGGGCGATACGCAGTATTTT.